Described below is a single TCR beta chain sequence and its context. The CDR3 totals 13 residues. CDR1 and CDR2 from the germline V gene are SNHLY and FYNNEI. V was pared by 8 bases and J by 5 bases, with 4 bases of the junction left unmatched. Per the authors' pipeline: Scientists estimated how many nucleated cells there were by amplifying reference gene primers. Assay used: immunoSEQ multiplex PCR; TCRdb lists only in-frame clones, some missing. V, J and clone size derive from that table, while D and trimming were established from the DNA sequence. The sample has 70,000 to 95,000 clones, around 82% seen once; the top ten hold 21%. This sample was included in a study of blood T cell repertoires in COVID-19. Study information: The origin of the acute and convalescent COVID-19 samples was the United States, Italy and Spain.

Sequenced sample: peripheral blood. The clonotype comes from a human donor in a cohort sampled during active COVID-19. This chain uses TRBV2 with TRBJ2-2; 8 nucleotides match TRBD1. The CDR3 nucleotides are TGTGCCAGCGGAGACAGGGGAACCGGGGAGCTGTTTTTT. Translated: CASGDRGTGELFF.